The clone carrying this T cell receptor beta chain showed up just a few times. The antigen is undetermined. A read error is likely here: a far larger clone is one base away. Time point in this sample: persistent/refractory GD, antithyroid drugs over 5 years with positive TRAb. From RNA extracted from PBMCs, the TCR library was made. The data derive from a study of regulatory T cells in long-lasting Graves disease. Study overall: More than 5 years of antithyroid drugs with positive TSH receptor antibodies defined persistent Graves' disease.

Study results and limitations: Persistent disease was characterized by preferential usage of TRBV28, TRBJ1-2 and TRBJ2-5. Whereas approximately 950 public clonotypes were shared by new patients, persistent patients shared more, at 2,741. Having few samples may have compromised the accuracy.

The ends lost 7 bases at V and 5 bases at J; junction bases unmatched: 4. The germline CDR1 and CDR2 sequences are SGHVS and FQNEAQ. CDR3 length: 13 amino acids. TCR beta libraries were built with iRepertoire HTBI primers and Arm-PCR of CDR3 regions. TCRdb analysed the multiplex PCR reads with MiXCR anew, one entry per CDR3 protein. This table has about 400,000 distinct CDR3 sequences, roughly 20% appearing once. The clonotype was recovered from a female donor with Graves disease. The chain employs TRBV7-8 and TRBJ1-4; 7 positions match TRBD1. The material was peripheral blood mononuclear cells (PBMCs), obtained when the disease was refractory, from a patient treated with antithyroid drugs. CDR3 residues: CASTTGRNEKLFF. In DNA form, the CDR3 reads TGTGCCAGCACGACAGGGCGGAATGAAAAACTGTTTTTT. Full variable domain (missing parts from reference TRBV7-8 and TRBJ1-4): GAGVSQSPRYKVAKRGQDVALRCDPISGHVSLFWYQQALGQGPEFLTYFQNEAQLDKSGLPSDRFFAERPEGSVSTLKIQRTQQEDSAVYLCASTTGRNEKLFFGSGTQLSVL.